Below, one TCR beta chain is given with its context. Recruited during active infection, patients (from Seattle) were subsequently followed longitudinally. These data originate in a study of blood T cell repertoires in COVID-19. Study at large: The United States, Italy and Spain provided the acute and convalescent COVID-19 samples. T cells, B-cell-depleted T cells, or PBMCs supplied cDNA or gDNA.

Per the germline V gene, CDR1 is LGHDT and CDR2 is YNNKEL (reference sequence). This CDR3 contains 16 residues. The V and J ends lost 1 base and 0 bases respectively, with 9 bases between them. Measured with immunoSEQ multiplex PCR; TCRdb has only the in-frame clones, and not every one. The data contain 250,000 to 350,000 clones, roughly 90% of them singletons. Source material: peripheral blood. The TCR was taken from a woman in her twenties or thirties with COVID-19, enrolled during active disease. The chain recombines TRBV3-1 (or the pseudogene TRBV3-2) with TRBJ1-4; no reliable D call. CDR3 region: CASSQVNSPTNEKLFF. CDR3 nucleotides: TGTGCCAGCAGCCAAGTAAACTCACCAACTAATGAAAAACTGTTTTTT.